Each of the 26 T cell receptor beta chains below was sequenced from the same sample in a study of shared clonotypes between healthy human individuals (TCRdb year 2020). The library was prepared using the immunoSEQ multiplex PCR assay. In its TCRdb copy, this immuneACCESS table keeps in-frame sequences only and misses some clones. Where compared with another copy, unresolved V genes explain less than half of these, and the others have no known cause. Within this sample are millions of clones, with over 85% of them counted one time only. The ten largest clones capture around 0.14% of the sample. Sequenced: naive CD4+ T cells sorted from blood. The cell subset or site label for this specimen denotes: CD45RA+ positively selected. These receptors came from a man aged 18 to 29 in good health.

As regards this clone: This specimen includes other DNA sequences encoding the same CDR3. The chain joins TRBV5-4 to TRBJ2-1; 8 bases map to TRBD2. Germline-derived CDR1 and CDR2 are SGHNT and YYREEE (reference sequence). After removal of 1 base from V and 8 bases from J, the junction contained 2 bases not matched to a gene. The CDR3 length is 13 residues. Written as DNA, the CDR3 is TGTGCCAGCAGCTTGACCGGGGGGGATGAGCAGTTCTTC. Its translation: CASSLTGGDEQFF.

The chain carries TRBV5-1 and TRBJ2-5; D possibly corresponds to TRBD2 (7 bases). V dropped 0 bases and J dropped 4 bases, with 13 bases sitting between them. The CDR3 extends over 15 amino acids. CDR1 and CDR2 from the germline V gene are SGHRS and YFSETQ. CDR3 residues: CASSLEGGYGETQYF. The DNA of the CDR3 is TGCGCCAGCAGCTTGGAGGGGGGGTATGGAGAGACCCAGTACTTC.

The V and J genes are TRBV5-1 and TRBJ2-5, with 8 nucleotides matching TRBD2. The J segment lost 3 bases and the V segment lost 2 bases, leaving 6 bases of the junction unmatched. In germline, CDR1 is SGHRS, CDR2 YFSETQ. The CDR3 extends over 15 amino acids. The CDR3 sequence: CASSLTGTSKETQYF. The DNA for the CDR3 is TGCGCCAGCAGCTTAACCGGGACTAGTAAAGAGACCCAGTACTTC.

The V call is TRBV5-4, the J call TRBJ2-7, with D unresolved. The germline V and J ends were trimmed by 4 bases and 5 bases, with 10 bases remaining between them. The CDR3 is 12 amino acids. CDR1 is SGHNT and CDR2 is YYREEE in the germline V gene (reference sequence). The CDR3: CASSKEGHEQYF. The CDR3 DNA sequence: TGTGCCAGCAGCAAGGAAGGGCACGAGCAGTACTTC.

The V and J genes are TRBV6-6 and TRBJ1-1; a possible D gene is TRBD1 (5 bases). This CDR3 is 15 amino acids long. The V end lost 0 bases, the J end lost 3 bases, and 11 bases lay between the germline ends. CDR1 is MNHNY, CDR2 SVGAGI, per germline (reference sequence). The CDR3 sequence: CASSYSRGVDTEAFF. The CDR3 bases are TGTGCCAGCAGTTACTCGAGAGGGGTGGACACTGAAGCTTTCTTT.

This clone was seen just once. This chain links TRBV25-1 with TRBJ1-3; D perhaps matches TRBD1 (5 bases). The CDR3 totals 16 residues. V was shortened by 6 bases and J by 0 bases, with 15 bases between the two germline ends. Germline CDR1 MGHDK, CDR2 SYGVNS. The CDR3 sequence: CASSMGRTASGNTIYF. CDR3 sequence (DNA): TGTGCCAGCAGCATGGGACGGACGGCCTCTGGAAACACCATATATTTT.

The rearrangement uses TRBV6-1 and TRBJ2-2; D is perhaps TRBD1 (6 bases). Germline CDR1 MNHNS, CDR2 SASEGT. CDR3 length equals 15 residues. Trimming left V 8 bases short and J 0 bases short, with 13 bases between. In DNA form, the CDR3 reads TGTGCCAGCGTTTCGGACAGCCCGAACACCGGGGAGCTGTTTTTT. Translating it yields CASVSDSPNTGELFF.

V usage is TRBV6-1 and J usage is TRBJ2-3; no clear D gene. V was trimmed by 0 bases and J by 0 bases, leaving 13 bases between them. Germline-derived CDR1 and CDR2 are MNHNS and SASEGT. This CDR3 region has 17 residues. CDR3 in amino acids: CASSEALSRTSTDTQYF. CDR3 in DNA: TGTGCCAGCAGTGAAGCGCTAAGCAGAACTAGCACAGATACGCAGTATTTT.

The chain combines TRBV19 with TRBJ1-6; unclear D gene. CDR1 LNHDA and CDR2 SQIVND come from the germline V gene (reference sequence). V lost 1 base to trimming and J lost 2 bases, with 6 bases between them. The CDR3 totals 15 residues. The CDR3 region is CASSIANAYNSPLHF. The CDR3 DNA sequence: TGTGCCAGTAGTATAGCCAACGCCTATAATTCACCCCTCCACTTT.

The gene calls are TRBV29-1 and TRBJ2-3, with D perhaps given as TRBD1 or TRBD2 (6 bases each). Germline V gene lookup returns CDR1 SQVTM and CDR2 ANQGSEA. V was shortened by 4 bases and J by 4 bases, with 12 bases between the two germline ends. The length of the CDR3 is 13 residues. CDR3 coding DNA: TGCAGCGTTGCCGTCGGGGGCGCAGATACGCAGTATTTT. Residues: CSVAVGGADTQYF.

The rearrangement links TRBV7-9 to TRBJ1-2; TRBD1 agrees at 7 bases. The CDR3 totals 15 residues. CDR1 is SEHNR, CDR2 FQNEAQ, per germline (reference sequence). The V segment lost 2 bases and the J segment 8 bases; nucleotides outside the gene matches: 11. In DNA form, the CDR3 reads TGTGCCAGCAGCTTACAAAAAGGACAGGATGGCGGCTACACCTTC. Its translation: CASSLQKGQDGGYTF.

The chain is built from TRBV30 and TRBJ2-3, with a possible D match to TRBD1 (6 bases). The CDR3 is made up of 15 amino acids. Trimming shortened V by 2 bases and J by 2 bases, and 14 bases separated the two germline ends. Germline V gene sequence: CDR1 GTSNPN, CDR2 SVGIG (reference sequence). The CDR3 nucleotides are TGTGCCTGGAGTCCCCGGTGGGGACACACAGATACGCAGTATTTT. Protein: CAWSPRWGHTDTQYF.

In regard to this clone: Within the sample, other DNA sequences also encode this same CDR3. V usage is TRBV10-3 and J usage is TRBJ1-5; D gene unclear. Germline CDR1 reads ENHRY; CDR2 reads SYGVKD. Trimming removed 2 bases at V and 5 bases at J, with 4 bases between. CDR3 length equals 12 residues. The CDR3 DNA follows: TGTGCCATCAGTGAGGGAGATCAGCCCCAGCATTTT. Translation gives CAISEGDQPQHF.

The chain recombines TRBV6-1 with TRBJ1-6, with TRBD1 as a possible D gene (5 bases). There are 15 residues in the CDR3. The germline CDR1 and CDR2 sequences are MNHNS and SASEGT. Trimming took off 2 bases at V and 9 bases at J, with 14 bases between the two ends. CDR3 nucleotides: TGTGCCAGCAGTGAAAGTGGGGGTCCCCTTTCACCCCTCCACTTT. Translation gives CASSESGGPLSPLHF.

The rearrangement uses TRBV28 and TRBJ1-1, with 8 bases fitting TRBD1. Germline CDR1 reads MDHEN; CDR2 reads SYDVKM. The CDR3 runs to 15 residues. V lost 4 bases, J lost 3 bases, and 7 bases stayed unmatched. For the CDR3, the DNA is TGTGCCAGCAGTTCATCGGACAGGGAGGACACTGAAGCTTTCTTT. Translating gives CASSSSDREDTEAFF.

The chain links TRBV7-3 to TRBJ1-3; no reliable D call. V dropped 5 bases and J dropped 0 bases, with 5 bases sitting between them. The CDR3 has 13 amino acids. CDR1 is SGHTA and CDR2 is FQGTGA in the germline V gene. The CDR3 loop reads CASSTDSGNTIYF. CDR3 coding DNA: TGTGCCAGCAGCACAGACTCTGGAAACACCATATATTTT.

To note about this clone: Other DNA sequences in the sample encode the same CDR3. The gene calls are TRBV9 and TRBJ2-1, with D maybe TRBD2 (5 bases). This CDR3 has 15 residues. Per the germline V gene, CDR1 is SGDLS and CDR2 is YYNGEE. V shed 0 bases and J shed 1 base, with 8 bases lying between them. The CDR3 DNA sequence: TGTGCCAGCAGCGTAGTTGGCGGGTCCTACAATGAGCAGTTCTTC. Translated, it gives CASSVVGGSYNEQFF.

The chain recombines TRBV14 with TRBJ2-1; D unclear. Between the trimmed V and J ends, which lost 2 bases and 7 bases, there was a span of 9 bases. CDR3 length equals 13 residues. Germline CDR1 SGHDN, CDR2 FVKESK. DNA for the CDR3: TGTGCCAGCAGCCAACTAGGCAGAAATGAGCAGTTCTTC. Translation: CASSQLGRNEQFF.

The chain has TRBV25-1 and TRBJ2-7; D is perhaps TRBD2 (6 bases). V dropped 5 bases and J dropped 3 bases, with 17 bases sitting between them. Germline V gene sequence: CDR1 MGHDK, CDR2 SYGVNS. This CDR3 has 15 residues. CDR3 region: CASSPLGGASYEQYF. Written as DNA, the CDR3 is TGTGCCAGCAGTCCGCTTGGAGGGGCCAGCTACGAGCAGTACTTC.

The genes are TRBV2 and TRBJ2-7; TRBD1 agrees at 7 bases. This CDR3 is 13 amino acids long. CDR1 SNHLY and CDR2 FYNNEI come from the germline V gene. Trimming removed 9 bases from V and 0 bases from J; junction bases left unmatched: 5. The CDR3 nucleotides read TGTGCCAGAGGGGGCCCGAGCTCCTACGAGCAGTACTTC. This encodes CARGGPSSYEQYF. The full variable domain, with the rest looked up from reference TRBV2 and TRBJ2-7, is EPEVTQTPSHQVTQMGQEVILRCVPISNHLYFYWYRQILGQKVEFLVSFYNNEISEKSEIFDDQFSVERPDGSNFTLKIRSTKLEDSAMYFCARGGPSSYEQYFGPGTRLTVT.

The chain carries TRBV6-5 and TRBJ1-1, with D maybe TRBD1 (5 bases). V gave up 2 bases and J gave up 11 bases, with 9 bases separating them. This CDR3 is 11 amino acids long. CDR1 is MNHEY and CDR2 is SVGAGI in the germline V gene. The CDR3 coding sequence is TGTGCCAGCAGTTACCTGGGGCGGGCTTTCTTT. Protein product: CASSYLGRAFF.

This chain joins TRBV10-3 and TRBJ1-4; TRBD1 matches at 7 bases. Per germline, CDR1 ENHRY and CDR2 SYGVKD. CDR3 length: 12 residues. After removal of 10 bases from V and 8 bases from J, the junction contained 7 bases not matched to a gene. CDR3 in amino acids: CATRGDSEKLFF. CDR3 nucleotide sequence: TGTGCCACACGTGGGGACAGCGAAAAACTGTTTTTT.

V usage is TRBV29-1 and J usage is TRBJ1-2; D is perhaps TRBD1 (5 bases). The CDR3 is 13 amino acids. V lost 1 base and J 8 bases, leaving 14 bases between the germline ends. Germline V gene sequence: CDR1 SQVTM, CDR2 ANQGSEA. The CDR3 protein is CSVEGGRTGGYTF. CDR3 nucleotide sequence: TGCAGCGTTGAAGGGGGCAGGACTGGAGGCTACACCTTC.

The chain recombines TRBV7-2 with TRBJ2-3; 7 bases agree with TRBD2. There are 19 residues in the CDR3. Germline V lookup: CDR1 SGHTA, CDR2 FQGNSA. The V and J ends lost 2 bases and 2 bases, in that order; junction bases with no gene match: 16. In DNA, the CDR3 is TGTGCCAGCAGCTTATATCTCCTAGCGGCCAAAACAAACACAGATACGCAGTATTTT. Protein sequence: CASSLYLLAAKTNTDTQYF.

J is TRBJ2-5 and V is TRBV6-1; D unresolved. Trimming shortened V by 5 bases and J by 7 bases, and 8 bases separated the two germline ends. Germline V gives CDR1 MNHNS, CDR2 SASEGT. CDR3 length: 11 amino acids. The CDR3 sequence: CASSPRATQYF. CDR3 sequence (DNA): TGTGCCAGCAGTCCCCGAGCGACCCAGTACTTC.

The V gene is TRBV7-9, the J gene TRBJ2-5, with 10 positions matching TRBD2. Germline V gene lookup returns CDR1 SEHNR and CDR2 FQNEAQ (reference sequence). The ends lost 4 bases at V and 3 bases at J; junction bases unmatched: 8. The CDR3 length is 16 residues. The CDR3 protein is CASSSGGLAGEETQYF. In nucleotides, the CDR3 is TGTGCCAGCAGCTCCGGGGGGCTAGCGGGGGAAGAGACCCAGTACTTC.